Detailed here is one T cell receptor beta chain. The source of the sample is a study of identical twins. The CDR3 totals 17 residues. Germline-derived CDR1 and CDR2 are MNHEY and SVGAGI. V shed 1 base, J shed 5 bases, and the junction held 8 bases outside the gene matches. TCRdb recomputed calls from the 5' RACE reads with MiXCR, one row per CDR3 protein. The sample lists 1.5 million to 2 million distinct CDR3 sequences; about 32% were seen once. The chain joins TRBV6-5 to TRBJ2-1; 10 bases match TRBD2. The receptor comes from a newborn girl in good health. Sequencing used cord blood. CDR3 DNA: TGTGCCAGCAGTTACTTATATCGGACTAGCGGCAACAATGAGCAGTTCTTC. Amino acid sequence: CASSYLYRTSGNNEQFF.